These T cell receptor beta chains were read from a single sample in a study of cytomegalovirus exposure and HLA in healthy donors. Using immunoSEQ multiplex PCR, the repertoire was profiled, and TCRdb retains in-frame clones only, with some absent. The sample consists of around 130,000 clones, approximately 80% of them appearing once. The sample consisted of PBMCs. The receptors come from a man between 35 and 55 years old in good health and CMV-seronegative. Both conserved end residues are part of each CDR3. Each record gives: D gene, clone size, V gene, J gene, CDR3 protein, CDR3 DNA. D genes are given only for firm matches. Clone size is shown for a subset of rows, as once, few, many or a class of expanded clone.

NA	NA	TRBV30	TRBJ1-5	CAWSVRGNQPQHF	TGTGCCTGGAGTGTAAGAGGGAATCAGCCCCAGCATTTT
TRBD1	NA	TRBV25-1	TRBJ1-6	CASSGGQGDSPLHF	TGTGCCAGCAGTGGTGGACAGGGGGACTCACCCCTCCACTTT
NA	NA	TRBV6-5	TRBJ1-1	CASSYSRNTEAFF	TGTGCCAGCAGTTACAGCCGGAACACTGAAGCTTTCTTT
NA	NA	TRBV6-6	TRBJ2-2	CASNPTSNTGELFF	TGTGCCAGCAATCCGACATCTAACACCGGGGAGCTGTTTTTT
NA	NA	TRBV12-5	TRBJ1-2	CASGLAPGHHIYGYTF	TGTGCTAGTGGTTTGGCCCCCGGACACCACATCTATGGCTACACCTTC
NA	NA	TRBV27	TRBJ1-5	CASSLTTDSNQPQHF	TGTGCCAGCAGTTTAACGACAGATAGCAATCAGCCCCAGCATTTT
NA	NA	TRBV27	TRBJ2-3	CASSFLDTQYF	TGTGCCAGCAGTTTTCTAGATACGCAGTATTTT
NA	NA	TRBV5-3	TRBJ2-5	CARSKVRVLEETQYF	TGTGCCAGAAGCAAGGTCCGGGTTTTGGAAGAGACCCAGTACTTC
TRBD2	NA	TRBV4-2	TRBJ2-3	CASSQERAGGPDTQYF	TGTGCCAGCAGCCAAGAACGGGCGGGAGGGCCAGATACGCAGTATTTT
NA	NA	TRBV2	TRBJ2-5	CASRRGGGVYQETQYF	TGTGCCAGCAGGAGAGGAGGCGGGGTGTACCAAGAGACCCAGTACTTC
NA	NA	TRBV9	TRBJ2-5	CASSEGLGTQYF	TGTGCCAGCAGCGAGGGGCTTGGGACCCAGTACTTC
TRBD2	NA	TRBV9	TRBJ2-5	CASSVGERGTSKTQYF	TGTGCCAGCAGCGTAGGCGAGCGGGGGACCAGCAAGACCCAGTACTTC
NA	NA	TRBV10-2	TRBJ1-5	CASSEGGESQHF	TGCGCCAGCAGTGAGGGGGGGGAATCCCAGCATTTT
TRBD1	once	TRBV27	TRBJ2-1	CASSRTGTGGSSEQFF	TGTGCCAGCAGCCGCACCGGGACAGGGGGTTCCAGTGAGCAGTTCTTC
NA	NA	TRBV5-1	TRBJ1-3	CASSPTGSGNTIYF	TGCGCCAGCAGCCCCACCGGCTCTGGAAACACCATATATTTT
NA	NA	TRBV30	TRBJ1-4	CAWRNSRNEKLFF	TGTGCCTGGAGGAACAGCCGAAATGAAAAACTGTTTTTT
NA	NA	TRBV30	TRBJ1-1	CACEGVNVKTRNTEAFF	TGTGCCTGCGAGGGGGTAAATGTCAAGACGAGGAACACTGAAGCTTTCTTT
NA	once	TRBV4-3	TRBJ2-7	CASSQGQGTYEQYF	TGCGCCAGCAGCCAAGGGCAGGGGACCTACGAGCAGTACTTC
NA	NA	TRBV7-2	TRBJ2-7	CASRPYQALPEQYF	TGTGCCAGCCGTCCGTACCAGGCCCTACCCGAGCAGTACTTC
TRBD1	NA	TRBV9	TRBJ2-3	CASSVTPGEGADDTQYF	TGTGCCAGCAGCGTAACTCCCGGCGAGGGGGCGGACGATACGCAGTATTTT
TRBD2	NA	TRBV7-2	TRBJ2-5	CASSLAVGGWETQYF	TGTGCCAGCAGCTTAGCGGTGGGAGGGTGGGAGACCCAGTACTTC
NA	NA	TRBV4-1	TRBJ1-4	CASSQQGEKLFF	TGCGCCAGCAGCCAACAGGGCGAAAAACTGTTTTTT
NA	NA	TRBV7-6	TRBJ2-1	CASSRTSSSYNEQFF	TGTGCCAGCAGCCGAACGAGTAGCTCCTACAATGAGCAGTTCTTC
TRBD2	NA	TRBV2	TRBJ2-1	CASSDGGRAHEQFF	TGTGCCAGCAGTGACGGGGGGAGGGCCCATGAGCAGTTCTTC
NA	NA	TRBV5-4	TRBJ1-1	CASSLAGGGDLLNTEAFF	TGTGCCAGCAGCTTGGCCGGTGGGGGGGACCTACTGAACACTGAAGCTTTCTTT
TRBD2	NA	TRBV28	TRBJ2-7	CASSRPPGVAGSYEQYF	TGTGCCAGCAGCCGCCCCCCGGGGGTAGCGGGCTCCTACGAGCAGTACTTC
NA	NA	TRBV27	TRBJ2-1	CASSLIGTNEQFF	TGTGCCAGCAGTTTAATAGGGACTAATGAGCAGTTCTTC
NA	NA	TRBV11-2	TRBJ1-2	CASSLTLLYGYTF	TGTGCCAGCAGCTTAACTCTGCTCTATGGCTACACCTTC
NA	few	TRBV30	TRBJ1-1	CAWNWARSGTEAFF	TGTGCCTGGAATTGGGCCCGATCCGGCACTGAAGCTTTCTTT
TRBD1	NA	TRBV5-1	TRBJ1-1	CASSLGPRGRGAEAFF	TGTGCCAGCAGCTTGGGTCCGAGGGGGCGCGGAGCTGAAGCTTTCTTT
NA	NA	TRBV27	TRBJ1-6	CASSFDRYSPLHF	TGTGCCAGCAGTTTTGACAGATATTCACCCCTCCACTTT
TRBD2	NA	TRBV7-2	TRBJ2-5	CASSPSGIWETQYF	TGTGCCAGCAGTCCTAGCGGGATCTGGGAGACCCAGTACTTC
TRBD1	NA	TRBV4-3	TRBJ1-6	CASSQAGQDNSPLHF	TGCGCCAGCAGCCAAGCTGGACAGGATAATTCACCCCTCCACTTT
NA	NA	TRBV6-5	TRBJ1-2	CASSITGLSYGYTF	TGTGCCAGCAGTATTACCGGACTGAGCTATGGCTACACCTTC
NA	NA	TRBV11-2	TRBJ2-5	CASSPSSSGGTQYF	TGTGCCAGCAGCCCGTCCTCCAGTGGTGGGACCCAGTACTTC
NA	NA	TRBV23-1	TRBJ2-5	CASSPQGSAETQYF	TGCGCCAGCAGTCCACAGGGCTCGGCGGAAACCCAGTACTTC
NA	NA	TRBV18	TRBJ2-1	CASSPPSQGEGEQFF	TGTGCCAGCTCACCACCGTCCCAGGGCGAAGGTGAGCAGTTCTTC
TRBD2	NA	TRBV15	TRBJ2-5	CATSRVLSGLAGETQYF	TGTGCCACCAGCAGAGTGCTATCGGGACTAGCAGGGGAGACCCAGTACTTC
NA	few	TRBV30	TRBJ1-2	CAWSGQDYGYTF	TGTGCCTGGAGCGGCCAGGACTATGGCTACACCTTC
TRBD2	NA	TRBV28	TRBJ2-5	CASLAGGGRETQYF	TGTGCCAGCCTAGCGGGGGGCGGCAGGGAGACCCAGTACTTC
NA	NA	TRBV5-5	TRBJ1-1	CASSFVSGTEAFF	TGTGCCAGCAGCTTTGTTTCGGGCACTGAAGCTTTCTTT
TRBD1	NA	TRBV5-6	TRBJ2-5	CASSLALGQGTKETQYF	TGTGCCAGCAGCTTGGCCCTTGGACAGGGTACGAAAGAGACCCAGTACTTC
NA	NA	TRBV6-1	TRBJ2-7	CASRGSGSTYEQYF	TGTGCCAGCAGGGGGAGTGGCAGCACCTACGAGCAGTACTTC
TRBD1	NA	TRBV7-9	TRBJ1-1	CASRQPGGSNTEAFF	TGTGCCAGCAGGCAACCAGGGGGCTCGAACACTGAAGCTTTCTTT